These T cell receptor beta chains were read from a single sample in a study of control samples from healthy donors and cancer patients. Libraries were prepared by immunoSEQ multiplex PCR; TCRdb keeps only in-frame clonotypes and omits some of them. The top ten hold more than 2.5% of the sample, which has 130,000 or so clones, about 88% seen once. Sequenced: blood. The source is a man aged 45-60 years in good health. Each CDR3 is given with its conserved first and last residue. D genes are given only for firm matches. Expanded clones get a size class; other rows say once, few or many, or leave the size out.

V: TRBV10-3
J: TRBJ1-5
size: .
D: .
DNA: TGTGCCATCAGTCTAGACAGCAGCAATCAGCCCCAGCATTTT
CDR3: CAISLDSSNQPQHF

V: TRBV9
J: TRBJ1-2
size: few
D: .
DNA: TGTGCCGGAGAAGGGAGTAACTATGGCTACACCTTC
CDR3: CAGEGSNYGYTF

V: TRBV28
J: TRBJ2-6
size: .
D: .
DNA: TGTGCCAGCAGTTCCACAGGGACTGGGGCCAACGTCCTGACTTTC
CDR3: CASSSTGTGANVLTF

V: TRBV28
J: TRBJ2-3
size: once
D: .
DNA: TGTGCCAGCAGTTTGGAGGCGCCGCCGCGGGATACGCAGTATTTT
CDR3: CASSLEAPPRDTQYF

V: TRBV5-1
J: TRBJ2-1
size: .
D: TRBD2
DNA: TGCGCCAGCAGCTTGACCACGGGGGGGCAGTCCAATGAGCAGTTCTTC
CDR3: CASSLTTGGQSNEQFF

V: TRBV4-1
J: TRBJ2-7
size: .
D: .
DNA: TGCGCCAGCAGCCAAGCTCTAGACTACGAGCAGTACTTC
CDR3: CASSQALDYEQYF

V: TRBV5-1
J: TRBJ1-2
size: .
D: TRBD1
DNA: TGCGCCAGCAGCACTGGGACAGGGCCCAACTATGGCTACACCTTC
CDR3: CASSTGTGPNYGYTF

V: TRBV21-1
J: TRBJ2-5
size: .
D: .
DNA: TGTGCCAGCAGCAAACTAGAGACCCAGTACTTC
CDR3: CASSKLETQYF

V: TRBV5-1
J: TRBJ2-1
size: .
D: .
DNA: TGCGCCAGCAGCTTATTAGGGCGCGAGCAGTTCTTC
CDR3: CASSLLGREQFF

V: TRBV21-1
J: TRBJ1-2
size: once
D: .
DNA: TGTGCCAGCAGCTTCCCGGGACGTCTCTATGGCTACACCTTC
CDR3: CASSFPGRLYGYTF

V: TRBV24-1
J: TRBJ2-5
size: few
D: .
DNA: TGTGCCACCAGTGATCGGACGTCTTCCACGGGAGAGACCCAGTACTTC
CDR3: CATSDRTSSTGETQYF

V: TRBV7-2
J: TRBJ2-1
size: .
D: .
DNA: TGTGCCAGCAGCTTAACCGGGGGCCTTCCCTACAATGAGCAGTTCTTC
CDR3: CASSLTGGLPYNEQFF

V: TRBV18
J: TRBJ1-6
size: .
D: TRBD1
DNA: TGTGCCAGCTCACCCCGGGACAGGGGTAATTCACCCCTCCACTTT
CDR3: CASSPRDRGNSPLHF

V: TRBV30
J: TRBJ1-3
size: few
D: .
DNA: TGTGCCTGGAGTGTCGGATCTGGTGGAAACACCATATATTTT
CDR3: CAWSVGSGGNTIYF

V: TRBV4-1
J: TRBJ2-2
size: .
D: .
DNA: TGCGCCAGCAGCCCCAGGGGATTCCCGAACACCGGGGAGCTGTTTTTT
CDR3: CASSPRGFPNTGELFF

V: TRBV6-5
J: TRBJ2-7
size: .
D: .
DNA: TGTGCCAGCAGTTACGGAGGCTCCTACGAGCAGTACTTC
CDR3: CASSYGGSYEQYF

V: TRBV11-2
J: TRBJ2-3
size: .
D: TRBD2
DNA: TGTGCCAGCAGCCCTCGGGGGGGTAGCGCAGATACGCAGTATTTT
CDR3: CASSPRGGSADTQYF

V: TRBV7-9
J: TRBJ2-3
size: .
D: .
DNA: TGTGCCAGCAGCCCAGGCACAGATACGCAGTATTTT
CDR3: CASSPGTDTQYF

V: TRBV29-1
J: TRBJ1-1
size: .
D: .
DNA: TGCAGCGTTCGGCGGGACACAGGGAACACTGAAGCTTTCTTT
CDR3: CSVRRDTGNTEAFF

V: TRBV3-1/TRBV3-2
J: TRBJ2-2
size: .
D: TRBD1
DNA: TGTGCCAGCAGCCAACAGGGGGTTAGCACCGGGGAGCTGTTTTTT
CDR3: CASSQQGVSTGELFF

V: TRBV5-4
J: TRBJ1-1
size: few
D: .
DNA: TGTGCCAGCAGCAGGGAGGGGGACACTGAAGCTTTCTTT
CDR3: CASSREGDTEAFF

V: TRBV18
J: TRBJ1-2
size: .
D: .
DNA: TGTGCCAGCTCACCGCCCCCCGTCCAGGGGTATGGCTACACCTTC
CDR3: CASSPPPVQGYGYTF

V: TRBV20-1
J: TRBJ2-7
size: .
D: .
DNA: TGCAGTGCTAGTCATAAACAGGGAAGGGCCTACGAGCAGTACTTC
CDR3: CSASHKQGRAYEQYF

V: TRBV5-4
J: TRBJ1-1
size: once
D: .
DNA: TGTGCCAGCAGCTTACAGGGAAAGAACACTGAAGCTTTCTTT
CDR3: CASSLQGKNTEAFF

V: TRBV28
J: TRBJ2-3
size: .
D: .
DNA: TGTGCCAGCAGTTCCCCTGGCACAGATACGCAGTATTTT
CDR3: CASSSPGTDTQYF

V: TRBV12-3/TRBV12-4
J: TRBJ2-5
size: .
D: .
DNA: TGTGCCAGCAGTTTGTCGGAAAAAGAGACCCAGTACTTC
CDR3: CASSLSEKETQYF

V: TRBV6-5
J: TRBJ2-7
size: .
D: TRBD1
DNA: TGTGCCAGCAGTAGGGACAGGACCTACGAGCAGTACTTC
CDR3: CASSRDRTYEQYF

V: TRBV19
J: TRBJ1-5
size: .
D: TRBD1
DNA: TGTGCCAGTAGTCCTCAGGGACAGGGGGGGGGTCAGCCCCAGCATTTT
CDR3: CASSPQGQGGGQPQHF

V: TRBV18
J: TRBJ2-1
size: .
D: TRBD2
DNA: TGTGCCAGCTCACCACCCGAGCGGGGGGGCCTTATCTATGAGCAGTTCTTC
CDR3: CASSPPERGGLIYEQFF

V: TRBV5-6
J: TRBJ2-7
size: .
D: TRBD2
DNA: TGTGCCAGCAGCCGCGGGGGGAGCTCCTACGAGCAGTACTTC
CDR3: CASSRGGSSYEQYF

V: TRBV27
J: TRBJ2-2
size: .
D: .
DNA: TGTGCCAGCAGTAGATGGAACACCGGGGAGCTGTTTTTT
CDR3: CASSRWNTGELFF

V: TRBV7-8
J: TRBJ2-1
size: .
D: .
DNA: TGTGCCAGCAGCTCGCTTAGGGGTGATGAGCAGTTCTTC
CDR3: CASSSLRGDEQFF

V: TRBV7-6
J: TRBJ2-1
size: .
D: TRBD2
DNA: TGTGCCAGCAGCGCAGGACTAGATTACTACAATGAGCAGTTCTTC
CDR3: CASSAGLDYYNEQFF

V: TRBV28
J: TRBJ1-2
size: .
D: .
DNA: TGTGCCAGCAGTTTACACGCCGGGACTATTGGTGGCTACACCTTC
CDR3: CASSLHAGTIGGYTF

V: TRBV6-5
J: TRBJ1-5
size: .
D: .
DNA: TGTGCCACCTTGGGGGGGGCGCTTAGCAATCAGCCCCAGCATTTT
CDR3: CATLGGALSNQPQHF

V: TRBV10-3
J: TRBJ1-3
size: .
D: TRBD1
DNA: TGTGCCATCAGAACAGGGGGTGGAAACACCATATATTTT
CDR3: CAIRTGGGNTIYF

V: TRBV30
J: TRBJ2-2
size: .
D: .
DNA: TGTGCCTGGTCTGGGGGGGGGCGCACCGGGGAGCTGTTTTTT
CDR3: CAWSGGGRTGELFF

V: TRBV5-1
J: TRBJ2-5
size: .
D: .
DNA: TGCGCCAGCAGGGCCGGGACCGACGAGGGGACCCAGTACTTC
CDR3: CASRAGTDEGTQYF

V: TRBV24-1
J: TRBJ1-1
size: .
D: TRBD1
DNA: TGTGCCACCAGTGATTCCCGGACAGGGGAAACTGAAGCTTTCTTT
CDR3: CATSDSRTGETEAFF

V: TRBV20-1
J: TRBJ2-1
size: .
D: .
DNA: TGCAGTGCTAGTGGGGCCGATCACAATGAGCAGTTCTTC
CDR3: CSASGADHNEQFF

V: TRBV28
J: TRBJ2-3
size: .
D: .
DNA: TGTGCCAGCAGTAGTTCCGGAGGCACAGATACGCAGTATTTT
CDR3: CASSSSGGTDTQYF

V: TRBV11-2
J: TRBJ2-7
size: .
D: .
DNA: TGTGCCAGCACCTTCCTAGCCCGGGACACCCCAACCTACGAGCAGTACTTC
CDR3: CASTFLARDTPTYEQYF

V: TRBV24-1
J: TRBJ1-5
size: .
D: .
DNA: TGTGCCACCAGTGAAAACAGGGAAAATCAGCCCCAGCATTTT
CDR3: CATSENRENQPQHF

V: TRBV10-1
J: TRBJ2-7
size: .
D: TRBD1
DNA: TGCGCCAGTGGACCCGGGACAGGTTCCTACGAGCAGTACTTC
CDR3: CASGPGTGSYEQYF

V: TRBV11-2
J: TRBJ1-1
size: .
D: TRBD1
DNA: TGTGCCAGCAGCTCGCAGGGGGCCGGGACTGAAGCTTTCTTT
CDR3: CASSSQGAGTEAFF

V: TRBV11-3
J: TRBJ2-7
size: .
D: .
DNA: TGTGCCAGCAGCTTAGATCTTTTTGGGACAATCTCCTACGAGCAGTACTTC
CDR3: CASSLDLFGTISYEQYF

V: TRBV7-8
J: TRBJ1-1
size: .
D: .
DNA: TGTGCCAGTCAGTACGGAATGAACACTGAAGCTTTCTTT
CDR3: CASQYGMNTEAFF

V: TRBV7-9
J: TRBJ2-7
size: .
D: .
DNA: TGTGCCAGCAGCTTAGTCGACAGGACCGAGCAGTACTTC
CDR3: CASSLVDRTEQYF

V: TRBV7-2
J: TRBJ2-3
size: once
D: .
DNA: TGTGCCAGCAGCTTAGTAATACTCAATCCTGATACGCAGTATTTT
CDR3: CASSLVILNPDTQYF

V: TRBV27
J: TRBJ1-1
size: .
D: .
DNA: TGTGCCAGCAGTTTACAGGGCGCGGGCACTGAAGCTTTCTTT
CDR3: CASSLQGAGTEAFF

V: TRBV7-8
J: TRBJ2-7
size: .
D: TRBD1
DNA: TGTGCCAGCAGCTTTGGGACAGGGCTGAACTACGAGCAGTACTTC
CDR3: CASSFGTGLNYEQYF

V: TRBV9
J: TRBJ1-1
size: .
D: .
DNA: TGTGCCAGCAGCGTCGGCAGAACCAACACTGAAGCTTTCTTT
CDR3: CASSVGRTNTEAFF

V: TRBV7-6
J: TRBJ2-1
size: .
D: TRBD1
DNA: TGTGCCAGCAGCTTAGCGATGGACAGGGTGGACAATGAGCAGTTCTTC
CDR3: CASSLAMDRVDNEQFF